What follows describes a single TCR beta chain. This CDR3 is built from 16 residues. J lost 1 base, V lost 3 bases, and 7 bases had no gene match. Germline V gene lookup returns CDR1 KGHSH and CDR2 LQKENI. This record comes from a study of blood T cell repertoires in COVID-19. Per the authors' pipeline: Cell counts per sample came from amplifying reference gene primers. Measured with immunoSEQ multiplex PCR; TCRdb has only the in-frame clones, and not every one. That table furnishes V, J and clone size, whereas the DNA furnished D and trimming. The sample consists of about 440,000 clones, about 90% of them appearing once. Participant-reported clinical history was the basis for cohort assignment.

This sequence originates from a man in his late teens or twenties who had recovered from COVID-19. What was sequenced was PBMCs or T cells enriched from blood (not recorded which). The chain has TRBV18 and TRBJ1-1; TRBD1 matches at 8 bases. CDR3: CASSPPGGAKNTEAFF. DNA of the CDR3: TGTGCCAGCTCACCCCCAGGGGGCGCGAAGAACACTGAAGCTTTCTTT.